Sequencing of this TCR beta chain was carried out in a study of shared clonotypes between healthy human individuals. Trimming left V 0 bases short and J 3 bases short, with 13 bases between. The CDR3 has 16 amino acids. Per germline, CDR1 SGHRS and CDR2 YFSETQ. The data were produced by immunoSEQ multiplex PCR, yet TCRdb's version contains in-frame clones alone and is incomplete. The sample holds roughly 2.4 million clones, more than 90% seen once. The TCR originated in a man aged 18 to 30 in good health. The chain joins TRBV5-1 to TRBJ1-3; D possibly corresponds to TRBD1 (5 bases). The sequencing sample was made of naive CD4+ T cells sorted from blood. The subset here: CD45RA+ positively selected. The CDR3 DNA reads TGCGCCAGCAGCTTGGTCGGGGCGCGGAATGGAAACACCATATATTTT. Amino acid sequence: CASSLVGARNGNTIYF.